This T cell receptor (beta chain) was captured by sequencing in a study of blood T cells in healthy people across ages. The ends lost 4 bases at V and 2 bases at J; junction bases unmatched: 10. Per germline, CDR1 SQVTM and CDR2 ANQGSEA. The length of the CDR3 is 18 residues. Per-sample PBMC isolation yielded at least 6.5 million cells. Next came a second PCR, run for about 6 to 12 cycles, which used a sample-barcoded 5' primer along with a J-beta primer mix. TCRdb re-called the 5' RACE reads through MiXCR, storing one row per CDR3 protein. The data contain hundreds of thousands of distinct CDR3 sequences, 20% to 25% of them singletons. The data also belong to a second study, concerning T cells of mothers and their children. This second report adds: Each mother gave over 9.5 million TCR beta CDR3 reads; each child, around 3 million. Related and unrelated pairs show TCR recombination output that thymic selection shapes similarly. T cell clones that were persistent and microchimeric went undetected.

Sequenced sample: blood. The V call is TRBV29-1, the J call TRBJ1-6, with TRBD1 matching 11 bases. The TCR sequence derives from a boy younger than 18 in good health. The CDR3 here is CSVGSRDRGTPYNSPLHF. CDR3 nucleotide sequence: TGCAGCGTTGGCAGCAGGGACAGGGGGACGCCCTATAATTCACCCCTCCACTTT.